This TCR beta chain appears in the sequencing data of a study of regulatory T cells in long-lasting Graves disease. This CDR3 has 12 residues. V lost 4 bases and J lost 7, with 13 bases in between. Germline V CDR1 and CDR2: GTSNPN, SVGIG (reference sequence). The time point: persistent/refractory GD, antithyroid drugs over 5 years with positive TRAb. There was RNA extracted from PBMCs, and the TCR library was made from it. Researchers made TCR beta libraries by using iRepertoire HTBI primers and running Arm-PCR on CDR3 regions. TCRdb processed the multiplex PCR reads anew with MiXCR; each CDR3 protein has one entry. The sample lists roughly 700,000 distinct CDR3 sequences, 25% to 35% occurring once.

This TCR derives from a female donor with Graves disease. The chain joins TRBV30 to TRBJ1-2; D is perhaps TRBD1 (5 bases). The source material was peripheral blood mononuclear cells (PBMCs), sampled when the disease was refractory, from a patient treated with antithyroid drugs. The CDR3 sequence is CAWTHGAAGYTF. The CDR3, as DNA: TGTGCCTGGACTCACGGGGCCGCTGGCTACACCTTC.